Detailed here is one TCR beta chain. The antigen is undetermined. The sample belongs to a study of cytomegalovirus exposure and HLA in healthy donors. Overall study context: An early release of data contained 80 million to 85 million unique TCRs, which came from HLA-typed donors. Notes on the study in general: Association with HLA alleles at 0.05 false discovery rate was found for 16,951 TCR beta sequences in a later analysis.

Donors consisted of healthy bone marrow donors. Germline CDR1 is GTSNPN and CDR2 is SVGIG (reference sequence). V was pared by 8 bases and J by 12 bases, with 16 bases between. The CDR3 runs 10 residues. In the PCR, 60 Vbeta and 13 Jbeta primers were used. Original analysis: There were about 80 million unique TCR beta chains by a later count, and approximately 12 million of them were shared. This table comes from immunoSEQ multiplex PCR, and its TCRdb copy is limited to in-frame clones, with some not included. V, J and clone size were drawn from that table, and D and trimming were deduced from the DNA. The sample lists over 150,000 clones; 65% to 85% were seen once.

Sequencing was carried out using PBMCs. This clonotype was sampled from a woman in her 30s in good health and CMV-seropositive. The V and J genes are TRBV30 and TRBJ1-2, with no clear D. For the CDR3, the DNA is TGTGCCACTGGATATACAGACCACACCTTC. Residues: CATGYTDHTF. The whole variable domain, remainder taken from reference TRBV30 and TRBJ1-2, is SQTIHQWPATLVQPVGSPLSLECTVEGTSNPNLYWYRQAAGRGLQLLFYSVGIGQISSEVPQNLSASRPQDRQFILSSKKLLLSDSGFYLCATGYTDHTFGSGTRLTVV.